This TCR beta chain appears in the sequencing data of a study of a mutant IDH1 vaccine in newly diagnosed glioma (dated by TCRdb to about 2021). Regarding the study in general: Vaccination was initiated 4-6 weeks after radiotherapy alone, or concurrently with temozolomide cycles in the chemotherapy-containing groups. For exploratory analyses, fewer than 30 treated patients had longitudinal TCRB deep sequencing done wherever samples were available. The week-35 safety follow-up was designated visit V12, and the week-47 end of study was designated visit V13. Of the roughly 32 patients who were treated, about 60% were male and approximately 38% were female, and the mean age was about 37 years. Prior to enrollment, standard therapy consisting of radiotherapy alone, temozolomide alone, or radiochemotherapy with temozolomide had been administered to patients, with the combination being received by most patients. Six visits were used for peripheral blood collection: V03 (baseline), V05, V07, V10, V12 and V13.

This specimen's time point label, per the study, means: week 47, end of study. Each vaccine dose was 300 ug of a 20-mer mutant IDH1 peptide in Montanide, given subcutaneously with topical imiquimod. Eight vaccinations were administered to patients in weeks 1, 3, 5, 7, 11, 15, 19 and 23, corresponding to visits V03 through V10. Donors had newly diagnosed WHO grade 3 or 4 IDH1-mutant astrocytomas with loss of nuclear ATRX. The samples were drawn from NOA16, a multicentre, single-arm, open-label phase I trial in Germany that tested a mutant IDH1 peptide vaccine in humans for the first time. Genomic DNA for TCRB sequencing was extracted from EDTA blood using the DNeasy Blood and Tissue Kit. Results and caveats for the whole study, not just this receptor: Vaccine-induced immune responses across multiple MHC alleles were detected in 80% to 95% of patients. Availability determined which PBMC samples were chosen for TCRB deep sequencing. The authors noted that analyses of patient blood samples could not be reproduced because of sample limitations. No apparent relationship was observed between pseudoprogression and alterations in the top peripheral T cell clonotypes detected by TCRB sequencing.

The CDR3 contains 15 residues, cysteine and phenylalanine counted. Just CDR3 DNA is preserved here, 45 bases in frame from base 1. The germline ends are 15 bases apart after V is trimmed by 0 bases and J by 7 bases. The germline V gene (reference sequence) specifies WNHNN as CDR1 and SYGVQD as CDR2. Receptor libraries were prepared by the immunoSEQ multiplex PCR assay. The hsTCRB Kit was used according to the manufacturer's protocol to amplify rearranged TCR beta chain sequences. TCRB libraries were sequenced on an Illumina MiSeq. The study's own analysis went as follows. The kit vendor's proprietary platform handled demultiplexing, trimming and gene mapping. This immuneACCESS table, as held by TCRdb, lists in-frame sequences with V and J called but not all clones. Of the missing ones, under half trace to an unresolved V gene in checked studies; the others have no known cause. That table gives V, J and clone size, and the DNA gave D and trimming. This sample holds some 57,000 clones; roughly 72% were observed only once. 4% to 5.5% of the sample comes from the top ten.

With respect to this clone: The antigen this receptor binds is unknown. No base quality values were provided; no much bigger clone lies one nucleotide off.

Recombination linked TRBV10-1 to TRBJ2-5; no D segment can be confidently identified. The sample consisted of PBMCs, taken from a glioma patient whose treatment included an IDH1 peptide vaccine. This receptor was identified in a woman in her thirties or forties with glioma. Some clones in this sample may be carry-over from other donors' samples. The encoded CDR3 is CASSESGPLLGTQYF. The DNA reads TGCGCCAGCAGTGAGTCTGGACCGCTGTTGGGGACCCAGTACTTC.